The TCR beta chain described here comes from a study of T-cell memory formation after mild COVID-19. Study results and limitations: Mainly CM and EM harbored the contracting CD4+ clones; mainly EMRA harbored the CD8+ ones.

TCRdb reprocessed the 5' RACE reads with MiXCR, giving one entry per CDR3 protein. Among fewer than 200,000 distinct CDR3 sequences, approximately 18% were seen once, and the ten largest hold 3% to 4%. Notes on this clonotype: Its antigen is unidentified.

The CDR3 spans 18 residues. V trimming: 8 bases; J trimming: 5 bases; junction bases outside the gene matches: 18. Germline V gene data show CDR1 as MNHEY and CDR2 as SMNVEV (reference sequence). The receptor's source is a man between 18 and 35 years old who had mild COVID-19 (a few samples of this study predate the infection). Cell type and time point are not known. The specimen sequenced was PBMCs or a T cell subset sorted from them (not recorded which). The V and J genes are TRBV27 and TRBJ2-1; 10 bases agree with TRBD1. The CDR3 sequence is CASGDLTTGGDVHNEQFF. DNA of the CDR3: TGTGCCAGCGGAGACCTCACGACAGGGGGCGATGTGCACAATGAGCAGTTCTTC.